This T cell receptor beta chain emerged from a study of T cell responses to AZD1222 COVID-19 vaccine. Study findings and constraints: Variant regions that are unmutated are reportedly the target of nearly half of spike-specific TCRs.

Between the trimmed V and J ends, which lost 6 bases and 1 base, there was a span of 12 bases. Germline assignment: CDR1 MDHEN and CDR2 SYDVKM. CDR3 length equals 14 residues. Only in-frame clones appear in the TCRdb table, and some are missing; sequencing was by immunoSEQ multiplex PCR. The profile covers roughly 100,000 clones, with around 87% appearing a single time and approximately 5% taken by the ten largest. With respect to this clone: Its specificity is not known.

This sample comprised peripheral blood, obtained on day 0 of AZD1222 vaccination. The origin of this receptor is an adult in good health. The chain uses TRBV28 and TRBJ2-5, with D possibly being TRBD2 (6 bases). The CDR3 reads CASRPGTSQETQYF. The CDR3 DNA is TGTGCCAGCAGACCGGGGACTTCCCAAGAGACCCAGTACTTC.